The subject of this entry is one T cell receptor (beta chain). In the original workflow: Estimation of nucleated cell counts was performed using reference gene primer amplification. The data were produced by immunoSEQ multiplex PCR, yet TCRdb's version contains in-frame clones alone and is incomplete. D and trimming come from the DNA, and the V and J calls and clone size come from that table. The data contain about 120,000 clones, approximately 85% of them singletons. The record originates from a study of blood T cell repertoires in COVID-19. Background on the study: Collection of acute and convalescent COVID-19 samples took place in the United States, Italy and Spain. PBMCs, B-cell-depleted T cells, or T cells provided the cDNA or gDNA that made up the material.

This receptor was obtained from a man older than 75 with acute or convalescent COVID-19. Source material: peripheral blood.

The CDR3 coding sequence is TGTGCCAGCAGTTTATCCCAACTCTATAATTCACCCCTCCACTTT. This translates into CASSLSQLYNSPLHF. The chain carries TRBV27 and TRBJ1-6; D not certain. Germline values: CDR1 MNHEY, CDR2 SMNVEV (reference sequence). The CDR3 runs 15 residues. V was shortened by 0 bases and J by 3 bases, with 6 bases between the two germline ends.